Below, 32 T cell receptor beta chains from the same sample are listed, as sequenced in a study of blood T cell repertoires in COVID-19 (dated by TCRdb to between 2020 and 2021). The method was the immunoSEQ multiplex PCR assay. The source is immuneACCESS, and TCRdb retained only in-frame sequences with V and J called. Part of the clones is not carried over; for the studies checked, unresolved V genes explain less than half of this, and the remainder is unexplained. Across this sample there are around 64,000 clones, with 70% to 80% seen only once. Around 3.2% of the sample lies in the top ten. Sequencing was performed on peripheral blood. These receptors were obtained from a man aged 60 to 69 with acute or convalescent COVID-19.

The chain couples TRBV7-2 to TRBJ2-3; tentatively, D is TRBD1 (7 bases). The CDR3 extends over 17 amino acids. CDR1 is SGHTA, CDR2 FQGNSA, per germline. The germline V and J ends were trimmed by 2 bases and 4 bases, with 19 bases remaining between them. The CDR3 is CASSLIARGGGADTQYF. The DNA for the CDR3 is TGTGCCAGCAGCTTAATCGCTCGAGGGGGCGGGGCAGATACGCAGTATTTT.

This clone was observed a single time. The J gene is TRBJ1-4, the V gene TRBV9, with D perhaps matching TRBD1 (5 bases). The CDR3 totals 15 residues. CDR1 and CDR2 (germline): SGDLS, YYNGEE. Trimming stripped 3 bases from V and 4 bases from J, with 13 bases between. The CDR3 protein is CASSAGGGHNEKLFF. CDR3 nucleotide sequence: TGTGCCAGCAGCGCGGGGGGAGGGCATAATGAAAAACTGTTTTTT.

This chain connects TRBV30 to TRBJ2-7; no clear D. V was trimmed by 1 base and J by 4 bases, leaving 8 bases between them. The CDR3 is made up of 12 amino acids. The germline V gene encodes CDR1 GTSNPN and CDR2 SVGIG (reference sequence). CDR3 sequence: CAWSELRYEQYF. CDR3 nucleotide sequence: TGTGCCTGGAGTGAGCTTCGGTACGAGCAGTACTTC.

The genes are TRBV5-4 and TRBJ2-5, with 9 bases lining up with TRBD2. Germline values: CDR1 SGHNT, CDR2 YYREEE (reference sequence). The CDR3 totals 15 residues. V was pared by 0 bases and J by 1 base, with 1 base of the junction left unmatched. Here the CDR3 reads CASSLDSGSQETQYF. DNA of the CDR3: TGTGCCAGCAGCTTGGATAGCGGGAGCCAAGAGACCCAGTACTTC. Full variable domain (remainder filled in from reference TRBV5-4 and TRBJ2-5): ETGVTQSPTHLIKTRGQQVTLRCSSQSGHNTVSWYQQALGQGPQFIFQYYREEENGRGNFPPRFSGLQFPNYSSELNVNALELDDSALYLCASSLDSGSQETQYFGPGTRLLVL.

The gene calls are TRBV12-3 or TRBV12-4 and TRBJ1-5; 7 bases line up with TRBD1. V lost 5 bases and J lost 7; bases outside the gene matches: 5. There are 13 residues in the CDR3. CDR3 protein: CASSAGTEQPQHF. The DNA for the CDR3 is TGTGCCAGCAGTGCCGGGACAGAGCAGCCCCAGCATTTT.

The chain uses TRBV9 and TRBJ2-1; possible D gene TRBD1, 6 bases. The CDR3 spans 15 residues. The germline V and J ends were trimmed by 3 bases and 0 bases, with 10 bases remaining between them. Per germline, CDR1 SGDLS and CDR2 YYNGEE. CDR3 sequence (DNA): TGTGCCAGCAGCGCTACAGGGAGCTCCTACAATGAGCAGTTCTTC. This encodes CASSATGSSYNEQFF. The complete variable domain, with remaining parts taken from reference TRBV9 and TRBJ2-1, reads DSGVTQTPKHLITATGQRVTLRCSPRSGDLSVYWYQQSLDQGLQFLIQYYNGEERAKGNILERFSAQQFPDLHSELNLSSLELGDSALYFCASSATGSSYNEQFFGPGTRLTVL.

V usage is TRBV12-5 and J usage is TRBJ1-1; TRBD1 is a possible D gene (5 bases). The CDR3 covers 17 residues. V lost 3 bases and J 2 bases, leaving 19 bases between the germline ends. CDR1 and CDR2 (germline): LGHNT, FRNRAP. This CDR3 is CASGFPASDTSNTEAFF. CDR3 in DNA: TGTGCTAGTGGTTTCCCCGCTTCGGACACTTCCAACACTGAAGCTTTCTTT.

This CDR3 is CASSLDGRGGLGEQFF. The CDR3 bases are TGTGCCAGTTCTTTAGACGGGAGAGGGGGCCTTGGTGAGCAGTTCTTC. The genes are TRBV27 and TRBJ2-1, with D perhaps matching TRBD1 (7 bases). Germline V gives CDR1 MNHEY, CDR2 SMNVEV (reference sequence). Trimming stripped 9 bases from V and 9 bases from J, with 27 bases between. The CDR3 runs to 16 residues.

V and J are TRBV3-1 (or the pseudogene TRBV3-2) and TRBJ2-1; 10 bases map to TRBD2. Germline CDR1 LGHDT, CDR2 YNNKEL (reference sequence). Trimming took 6 bases from V and 4 from J; bases not matched to a gene: 12. The CDR3 has 17 residues. The CDR3 DNA sequence: TGTGCCAGCAGTGAAGCGGGAGGGCCTAACCCTTACAATGAGCAGTTCTTC. It is translated as CASSEAGGPNPYNEQFF.

This clone showed up just a few times. This chain joins TRBV3-1 (or the pseudogene TRBV3-2) and TRBJ2-3; 9 bases align to TRBD2. Per the germline V gene, CDR1 is LGHDT and CDR2 is YNNKEL (reference sequence). V lost 4 bases to trimming and J lost 0 bases; unmatched junction nucleotides: 11. The CDR3 is 18 amino acids. CDR3 nucleotide sequence: TGTGCCAGCAGCCCGTCTCCCCGGACTAGCGTAAGCACAGATACGCAGTATTTT. Protein: CASSPSPRTSVSTDTQYF.

This sequence joins TRBV27 and TRBJ2-7; D gene ambiguous. Per the germline V gene, CDR1 is MNHEY and CDR2 is SMNVEV (reference sequence). This CDR3 contains 15 residues. Trimming removed 4 bases from V and 2 bases from J, with 15 bases in between. Here the CDR3 DNA reads TGTGCCAGCAGTTCCCGTCCGCAGTCAGCCTACGAGCAGTACTTC. Translating gives CASSSRPQSAYEQYF.

This sequence joins TRBV28 and TRBJ2-1; 9 bases are shared with TRBD2. The CDR3 has 14 amino acids. CDR1 is MDHEN and CDR2 is SYDVKM in the germline V gene. J gave up 4 bases and V 7 bases, and 5 bases lay outside the gene matches. The CDR3 here is CASTTSGQYNEQFF. In DNA form, the CDR3 reads TGTGCCAGCACTACTAGCGGGCAGTACAATGAGCAGTTCTTC.

V and J are TRBV18 and TRBJ2-7; D is undetermined. Per germline, CDR1 KGHSH and CDR2 LQKENI. The CDR3 covers 12 residues. Trimming pared 2 bases from V and 3 bases from J, leaving 5 bases between. In DNA, the CDR3 is TGTGCCAGCTCACCAACCAGCTACGAGCAGTACTTC. It codes for CASSPTSYEQYF. The variable domain in full, with the rest retrieved from reference TRBV18 and TRBJ2-7, is NAGVMQNPRHLVRRRGQEARLRCSPMKGHSHVYWYRQLPEEGLKFMVYLQKENIIDESGMPKERFSAEFPKEGPSILRIQQVVRGDSAAYFCASSPTSYEQYFGPGTRLTVT.

This clone was counted a few times. This chain joins TRBV25-1 and TRBJ1-6, with 9 positions matching TRBD1. The CDR3 totals 15 residues. Trimming at V came to 5 bases and at J to 10 bases, leaving 9 bases not matched to a gene. Germline V gene lookup returns CDR1 MGHDK and CDR2 SYGVNS. The CDR3 DNA reads TGTGCCAGCAGTCCTCCGGGGACAGGGAGGTCACCCCTCCACTTT. It yields the protein CASSPPGTGRSPLHF.

This clone has only one observation. Here the CDR3 reads CASTNDRGSSGNTIYF. The CDR3 DNA is TGTGCCAGCACCAATGACAGGGGTAGTTCTGGAAACACCATATATTTT. The chain joins TRBV7-9 to TRBJ1-3; TRBD1 aligns across 8 bases. Per the germline V gene, CDR1 is SEHNR and CDR2 is FQNEAQ (reference sequence). The CDR3 runs to 16 residues. J gave up 1 base and V 7 bases, and 9 bases lay outside the gene matches.

The V call is TRBV5-8, the J call TRBJ2-1; perhaps TRBD2 as D (5 bases). V lost 4 bases and J 0 bases, leaving 14 bases between the germline ends. Germline assignment: CDR1 SGHTS and CDR2 YDEGEE. The CDR3 has 16 residues. The DNA for the CDR3 is TGTGCCAGCAGCAGCGGTGATTTGTTCTCCTACAATGAGCAGTTCTTC. Translating gives CASSSGDLFSYNEQFF.

The J gene is TRBJ2-4, the V gene TRBV28; weak D call: TRBD2 (7 bases). The germline gives CDR1 MDHEN, CDR2 SYDVKM. The ends were cut back, 0 bases at V and 4 bases at J, with 10 bases in the middle. The CDR3 is made up of 15 amino acids. The CDR3 DNA is TGTGCCAGCAGTTTATGGGGGGGGCCGAAAAACATTCAGTACTTC. Encoded protein: CASSLWGGPKNIQYF.

This clone was counted a single time. The rearrangement uses TRBV2 and TRBJ1-5, with D tentatively TRBD1 (6 bases). V was trimmed by 7 bases and J by 9 bases, leaving 22 bases between them. Germline V gene sequence: CDR1 SNHLY, CDR2 FYNNEI. The CDR3 covers 15 residues. Written as DNA, the CDR3 is TGTGCCAGCACCCAGGGGCCGCTCGGGGCATGGCCCCAGCATTTT. This gives the protein CASTQGPLGAWPQHF.

The genes are TRBV7-9 and TRBJ1-4, with 7 nucleotides matching TRBD1. CDR1 is SEHNR, CDR2 FQNEAQ, per germline (reference sequence). V was pared by 1 base and J by 6 bases, with 5 bases of the junction left unmatched. The CDR3 extends over 15 amino acids. The CDR3 DNA follows: TGTGCCAGCAGCTTAGGGGGACAGACGCATGAAAAACTGTTTTTT. Its translation is CASSLGGQTHEKLFF.

The chain joins TRBV6-4 to TRBJ2-3; D gene unclear. CDR1 is MRHNA and CDR2 is SNTAGT in the germline V gene. The CDR3 totals 14 residues. V lost 8 bases and J 2 bases, leaving 14 bases between the germline ends. The CDR3 DNA sequence: TGTGCCAGCCGCCCTCAGGTCTCCACAGATACGCAGTATTTT. It codes for CASRPQVSTDTQYF.

This clone was seen only a few times. The chain recombines TRBV4-1 with TRBJ2-3, with 7 bases matching TRBD1. The ends lost 3 bases at V and 8 bases at J; junction bases unmatched: 11. The germline V gene encodes CDR1 MGHRA and CDR2 YSYEKL. CDR3 size: 15 residues. CDR3 coding DNA: TGCGCCAGCAGCCAGAAGACAGGGACCTTGGGTACGCAGTATTTT. Its protein product is CASSQKTGTLGTQYF.

This sequence joins TRBV4-3 and TRBJ1-1, with TRBD1 as a possible D gene (6 bases). The germline gives CDR1 LGHNA, CDR2 YSLEER. This CDR3 is 15 amino acids long. V lost 3 bases to trimming and J lost 0 bases, with 11 bases between them. In nucleotides, the CDR3 is TGCGCCAGCAGCCACCTAGGACAGCTGAACACTGAAGCTTTCTTT. Amino acid sequence: CASSHLGQLNTEAFF.

J is TRBJ1-1 and V is TRBV19; weak D call: TRBD1 (6 bases). Germline loops: CDR1 LNHDA, CDR2 SQIVND (reference sequence). The germline V and J ends were trimmed by 8 bases and 5 bases, with 9 bases remaining between them. The CDR3 loop spans 11 amino acids. The CDR3 protein is CASYRDTEAFF. The CDR3 bases are TGTGCCAGTTACAGGGATACTGAAGCTTTCTTT.

This chain joins TRBV6-5 and TRBJ2-7; 8 bases are shared with TRBD1. Germline CDR1 MNHEY, CDR2 SVGAGI. J was trimmed by 5 bases and V by 5 bases; bases with no gene match: 11. CDR3 length equals 15 residues. The CDR3 DNA reads as TGTGCCAGCAGTCCCGTAGGCGACAGGGGCCACGAGCAGTACTTC. It specifies CASSPVGDRGHEQYF.

The V call is TRBV27, the J call TRBJ1-1, with TRBD1 matching 11 bases. Trimming at V came to 5 bases and at J to 7 bases, leaving 12 bases not matched to a gene. The germline V gene encodes CDR1 MNHEY and CDR2 SMNVEV (reference sequence). This CDR3 contains 16 residues. The CDR3 bases are TGTGCCAGCAGTCCCCGGACAGGGGGCAATCATAATGAAGCTTTCTTT. Protein: CASSPRTGGNHNEAFF.

This chain connects TRBV2 to TRBJ2-3; D perhaps matches TRBD1 (5 bases). Looked up from germline, CDR1 is SNHLY and CDR2 is FYNNEI. CDR3 size: 16 residues. Between the trimmed V and J ends, which lost 3 bases and 7 bases, there was a span of 20 bases. As DNA, the CDR3 is TGTGCCAGCAGTGAGGGTGGGGCAGGGCTGAGAAATACGCAGTATTTT. Translating it yields CASSEGGAGLRNTQYF.

The chain carries TRBV5-6 and TRBJ1-2; 8 nucleotides match TRBD1. From germline, CDR1 is SGHDT and CDR2 YYEEEE. Germline trimming cut 4 bases from V and 7 bases from J; bases unmatched to any gene: 9. The CDR3 runs 14 residues. CDR3 in DNA: TGTGCCAGCAGCGGAGCCCAGGGGGCTGGTGGCTACACCTTC. Translating it yields CASSGAQGAGGYTF.

This clone was seen more than once but under ten times. The rearrangement links TRBV4-1 to TRBJ1-4; D is perhaps TRBD1 (6 bases). Deletions cut 2 bases from V and 8 bases from J, with 15 bases between. The CDR3 spans 15 residues. Germline V CDR1 and CDR2: MGHRA, YSYEKL. In DNA form, the CDR3 reads TGCGCCAGCAGCCAACCCGACAGGATAAGCGAAAAACTGTTTTTT. Its translation is CASSQPDRISEKLFF.

The chain recombines TRBV4-2 with TRBJ2-3; 8 positions match TRBD2. Unmatched junction bases numbered 5, after V lost 4 bases and J lost 2 bases. Germline V gives CDR1 LGHNA, CDR2 YNFKEQ. The CDR3 contains 15 residues. CDR3 loop: CASSLTSGNTDTQYF. The CDR3 DNA sequence: TGTGCCAGCAGCCTAACTAGCGGAAACACAGATACGCAGTATTTT.

This chain connects TRBV6-6 to TRBJ1-5; D gene uncertain. Trimming took 2 bases from V and 0 from J, leaving 11 bases between them. CDR1 is MNHNY, CDR2 SVGAGI, per germline (reference sequence). The CDR3 is 16 amino acids. The DNA for the CDR3 is TGTGCCAGCAGTTACGGGAGTCATTATAGCAATCAGCCCCAGCATTTT. Amino acids: CASSYGSHYSNQPQHF.

The V and J genes are TRBV7-3 and TRBJ2-1, with TRBD2 matching over 12 bases. Trimming cost V 5 bases and J 4 bases; bases outside gene matches: 3. Germline V gene data show CDR1 as SGHTA and CDR2 as FQGTGA. The CDR3 consists of 15 residues. The CDR3 DNA reads as TGTGCCAGCAGCCGCGGGACTAGCGGGTACAATGAGCAGTTCTTC. It is translated as CASSRGTSGYNEQFF. Based on the CDR3 plus reference TRBV7-3 and TRBJ2-1, the full variable domain is GAGVSQTPSNKVTEKGKYVELRCDPISGHTALYWYRQSLGQGPEFLIYFQGTGAADDSGLPNDRFFAVRPEGSVSTLKIQRTERGDSAVYLCASSRGTSGYNEQFFGPGTRLTVL.

V is TRBV9 and J is TRBJ2-1, with 9 bases lining up with TRBD2. The trim removed 4 bases at V and 7 bases at J, leaving 6 bases unmatched. CDR3 size: 14 residues. From germline, CDR1 is SGDLS and CDR2 YYNGEE. CDR3: CASSTAGGWNEQFF. DNA for the CDR3: TGTGCCAGCAGCACAGCGGGAGGCTGGAATGAGCAGTTCTTC.